In its sample, the clone carrying this TCR beta chain was seen once. This record belongs to a study of blood T cell repertoires in COVID-19. Sequencing was performed with immunoSEQ multiplex PCR; in TCRdb, only in-frame clones are kept and a portion is missing. The repertoire has around 250,000 clones, 70% to 90% of them found once; the top ten carry 1.9%. Specimen: PBMCs or T cells enriched from blood (not recorded which). The receptor was isolated from a woman between 50 and 59 years old who had recovered from COVID-19.

CDR3 in amino acids: CASGLTETDTQYF. CDR3 DNA: TGTGCTAGTGGTTTGACAGAAACAGATACGCAGTATTTT. The gene calls are TRBV12-5 and TRBJ2-3; unclear D gene. The CDR3 spans 13 residues. Trimming stripped 2 bases from V and 3 bases from J, with 6 bases between. The germline V gene has CDR1 LGHNT and CDR2 FRNRAP.